This T cell receptor (beta chain) was documented in a study of control samples from healthy donors and cancer patients. The germline V and J ends were trimmed by 1 base and 0 bases, with 6 bases remaining between them. CDR1 and CDR2 (germline): SGHAT, FQNNGV. This CDR3 region has 14 residues. TCRdb keeps only in-frame clones here, not all; method: immunoSEQ multiplex PCR. This sample has 160,000 or so clones, with about 94% found just once. The sequence was obtained from a woman between 35 and 50 years old in good health. This chain joins TRBV11-2 and TRBJ1-2; unclear D gene. Sample: blood. The CDR3 is CASSLGRANYGYTF. CDR3 nucleotides: TGTGCCAGCAGCTTAGGACGAGCTAACTATGGCTACACCTTC.